Listed below are T cell receptor beta chains from one sample, sequenced in a study of CDR3 diversity in severe acne. MiXCR, applied by TCRdb to the PCR reads, yields one record per CDR3 protein. This table holds about 85,000 distinct CDR3 sequences, about 48% found once. The sample was blood. All receptors come from a male donor in good health, serving as a control. Each CDR3 is given with its conserved first and last residue.

J: TRBJ2-7
V: TRBV5-6
length: 15
CDR3: CASSLELAPYNEQYF

J: TRBJ1-2
V: TRBV29-1
length: 12
CDR3: CSVTGQSYGYTF

J: TRBJ2-5
V: TRBV7-8
length: 16
CDR3: CASSLVAGGPSETQYF

J: TRBJ2-5
V: TRBV10-2
length: 13
CDR3: CASNRDLQETQYF

J: TRBJ1-6
V: TRBV25-1
length: 14
CDR3: CASSSQGDDSPLHF

J: TRBJ2-7
V: TRBV7-3
length: 16
CDR3: CASSLLAGLSSYEQYF

J: TRBJ1-1
V: TRBV7-9
length: 15
CDR3: CASTKQGPLAPEAFF

J: TRBJ1-2
V: TRBV7-8
length: 13
CDR3: CASSPSWGNGYTF

J: TRBJ1-1
V: TRBV12-3/TRBV12-4
length: 14
CDR3: CASTSPGKNTEAFF

J: TRBJ1-6
V: TRBV6-5
length: 13
CDR3: CASGAILNSPLHF

J: TRBJ2-7
V: TRBV7-8
length: 15
CDR3: CASSTRDTNLYEQYF

J: TRBJ2-7
V: TRBV29-1
length: 13
CDR3: CSVGAGASYEQYF

J: TRBJ2-1
V: TRBV7-9
length: 11
CDR3: CANARDNEQFF

J: TRBJ2-5
V: TRBV7-7
length: 13
CDR3: CASSLSGPDTQYF

J: TRBJ1-5
V: TRBV27
length: 16
CDR3: CASSKDSQYSNQPQHF

J: TRBJ1-4
V: TRBV6-5
length: 14
CDR3: CASSLYRGREKLFF

J: TRBJ1-1
V: TRBV7-9
length: 18
CDR3: CASSRPFQGLRGNTEAFF